This T cell receptor beta chain was retrieved from a study of response to subunit inactivated influenza vaccine. The study's findings and limits: Authors suggested few new T cells are recruited by each seasonal influenza vaccination.

The table lists this clonotype with a count of one. Its matching antigen is unknown. TCRdb re-called the RT-PCR reads through MiXCR, storing one row per CDR3 protein. Counted here are 250,000 to 350,000 distinct CDR3 sequences, 20% to 25% occurring once; the ten biggest clones make up around a tenth. V was pared by 5 bases and J by 5 bases, with 14 bases of the junction left unmatched. Germline-derived CDR1 and CDR2 are SQVTM and ANQGSEA. This CDR3 is built from 16 residues. The chain uses TRBV29-1 and TRBJ1-5, with 8 bases lining up with TRBD1. The clonotype originates from a man between 45 and 75 years old who received an inactivated influenza vaccine. Sequences were derived from PBMCs from blood, sampled about 20 months after vaccination. The CDR3, as DNA: TGCAGCGTTATTATACCGGGACAGGCGGCCGATCAGCCCCAGCATTTT. Amino acids: CSVIIPGQAADQPQHF.